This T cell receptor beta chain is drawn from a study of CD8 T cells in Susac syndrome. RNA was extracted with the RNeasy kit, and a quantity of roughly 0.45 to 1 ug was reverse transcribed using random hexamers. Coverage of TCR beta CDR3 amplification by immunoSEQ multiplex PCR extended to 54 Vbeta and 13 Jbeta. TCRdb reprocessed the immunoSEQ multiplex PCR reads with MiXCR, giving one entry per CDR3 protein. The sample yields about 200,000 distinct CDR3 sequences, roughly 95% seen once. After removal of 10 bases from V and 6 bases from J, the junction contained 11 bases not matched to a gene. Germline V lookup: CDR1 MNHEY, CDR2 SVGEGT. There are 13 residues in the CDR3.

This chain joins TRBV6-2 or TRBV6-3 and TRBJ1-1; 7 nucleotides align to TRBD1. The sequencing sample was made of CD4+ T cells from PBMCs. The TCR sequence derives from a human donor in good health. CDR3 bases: TGTGCCATCTCGGACAGGACGACTTCTGAAGCTTTCTTT. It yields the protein CAISDRTTSEAFF.